This T cell receptor beta chain comes out of a study of blood T cell repertoires in COVID-19 (dated by TCRdb to the early 2020s). Turning to the overall study: The collaborator samples originated in the United States, Italy and Spain and spanned the acute and convalescent phases of COVID-19. HLA class I and class II types, where available, came from metadata supplied by the sample provider rather than from assay-based typing. The samples were drawn from two sources: the first 160 participants of the ongoing ImmuneRACE study, and approximately 1,300 subjects contributed by 6 global collaborators. The dataset comprised deeply sampled blood TCRbeta repertoires from subjects exposed to, actively infected with, or recovered from COVID-19. The repertoires were made available in a free public database intended to serve as a resource for research on the immune response to SARS-CoV-2. The prospective study material was composed of cDNA or gDNA derived from T cells, B-cell-depleted T cells, or PBMCs. Nearly every sample came with metadata listing a de-identified subject ID, COVID-19 status, age in years and sex.

Study-wide findings and limitations: The quantity of clinical and demographic metadata differed by source and by participant and was supplied without curation.

About this clone itself: Its binding antigen is unknown. Within one base of it there is no much larger clone, and no base qualities were kept.

The immunoSEQ Assay, a bias-controlled multiplex PCR, was used to amplify TCRbeta CDR3 regions from genomic DNA. The authors' pipeline ran thus. The number of nucleated cells in each sample was estimated by amplification of reference gene primers within the assay. To quantify the absolute abundance of each unique TCRbeta CDR3 rearrangement, sequence reads were collapsed and filtered. For each sample, productive Simpson clonality was calculated as the square root of Simpson's diversity index over productive rearrangements. The immuneACCESS repertoire file appears here via TCRdb, limited to in-frame rearrangements. These files lack a portion of the clones; in checked studies, under half of the deficit traces to unresolved V genes, and the cause of the others is not known. From that table come the V and J calls and clone size; the DNA was used to work out D and trimming. Across this sample there are 150,000 to 200,000 clones, with more than 75% seen only once. In total, the top ten clones hold 6% of the sample.

Each collaborating institution followed its own protocols to collect whole blood in K2EDTA tubes. For TCRbeta analysis, collaborators shipped samples as frozen whole blood, isolated PBMCs, or DNA extracted from either of those sample types. V loses 7 bases, J loses 7 bases, and the germline ends lie 16 bases apart. The CDR3 numbers 14 residues from cysteine through phenylalanine. Only the CDR3 part of the read is kept: 42 bases, read in frame from the first base. Via the germline V gene (reference sequence), CDR1 is LNHDA and CDR2 SQIVND. The TCR sequence derives from a man aged 40-49 years with active or convalescent COVID-19. The chain employs TRBV19 and TRBJ1-4; 6 matching bases give a weak D call of TRBD1. Sequenced input: peripheral blood. CDR3 sequence: CASNQGQRTEKLFF. In nucleotide form, the sequence is TGTGCCAGTAACCAGGGGCAGAGGACTGAAAAACTGTTTTTT.